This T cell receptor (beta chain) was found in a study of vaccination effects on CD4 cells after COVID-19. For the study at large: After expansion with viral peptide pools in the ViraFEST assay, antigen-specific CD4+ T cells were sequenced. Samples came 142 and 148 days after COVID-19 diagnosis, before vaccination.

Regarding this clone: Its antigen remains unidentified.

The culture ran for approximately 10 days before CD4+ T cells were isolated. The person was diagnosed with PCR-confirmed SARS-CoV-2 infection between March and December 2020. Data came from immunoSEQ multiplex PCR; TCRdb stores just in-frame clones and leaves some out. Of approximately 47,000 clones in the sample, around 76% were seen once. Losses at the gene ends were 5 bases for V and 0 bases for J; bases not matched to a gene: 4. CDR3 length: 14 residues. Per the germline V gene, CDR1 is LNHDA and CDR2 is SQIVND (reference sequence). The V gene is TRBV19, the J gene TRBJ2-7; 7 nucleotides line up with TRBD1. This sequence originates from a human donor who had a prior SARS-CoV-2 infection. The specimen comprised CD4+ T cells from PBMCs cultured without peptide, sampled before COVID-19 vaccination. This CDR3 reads CASSVGGSSYEQYF. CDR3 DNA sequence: TGTGCCAGTAGTGTAGGGGGCAGCTCCTACGAGCAGTACTTC.